What follows are 19 T cell receptor beta chains derived from one specimen sequenced in a study of blood T cell repertoires in COVID-19. Assay used: immunoSEQ multiplex PCR; TCRdb lists only in-frame clones, some missing. The table lists 80,000 to 100,000 clones, 75% to 90% of them singletons, with 1.5% in the top ten. Sequencing was carried out using peripheral blood. The source is a human donor with active COVID-19. The donor label of this sample is uncertain.

The rearrangement links TRBV28 to TRBJ1-1; no clear D. Deletions cut 5 bases from V and 4 bases from J, with 5 bases between. Germline V gives CDR1 MDHEN, CDR2 SYDVKM. The length of the CDR3 is 11 residues. The CDR3 region has the DNA TGTGCCAGCAGTCTGGCCACTGAAGCTTTCTTT. This translates into CASSLATEAFF. The full variable domain, with the rest looked up from reference TRBV28 and TRBJ1-1, is DVKVTQSSRYLVKRTGEKVFLECVQDMDHENMFWYRQDPGLGLRLIYFSYDVKMKEKGDIPEGYSVSREKKERFSLILESASTNQTSMYLCASSLATEAFFGQGTRLTVV.

CDR3 in DNA: TGCAGCGTTGCCTTCTCTGGGGCCAACGTCCTGACTTTC. It codes for CSVAFSGANVLTF. This sequence joins TRBV29-1 and TRBJ2-6; D unresolved. Trimming pared 4 bases from V and 0 bases from J, leaving 4 bases between. Germline CDR1 SQVTM, CDR2 ANQGSEA. The CDR3 has 13 residues.

This clone was observed once. This chain uses TRBV9 with TRBJ2-5; 10 bases map to TRBD2. Germline CDR1 and CDR2: SGDLS and YYNGEE. Losses at the gene ends were 0 bases for V and 2 bases for J; bases not matched to a gene: 4. This CDR3 spans 16 amino acids. The CDR3 loop reads CASSVGTSGAQETQYF. CDR3 DNA: TGTGCCAGCAGCGTAGGTACTAGCGGGGCTCAAGAGACCCAGTACTTC.

This clone came up once. The J gene is TRBJ2-2, the V gene TRBV10-1; no definite D call. Germline loops: CDR1 WNHNN, CDR2 SYGVQD (reference sequence). The CDR3 contains 13 residues. Trimming stripped 3 bases from V and 1 base from J, with 3 bases between. The CDR3 DNA reads TGCGCCAGCAGTGAACTGAACACCGGGGAGCTGTTTTTT. Translation: CASSELNTGELFF.

The rearrangement uses TRBV2 and TRBJ2-3, with TRBD2 matching over 7 bases. The CDR3 runs to 14 residues. After removal of 6 bases from V and 4 bases from J, the junction contained 7 bases not matched to a gene. The germline gives CDR1 SNHLY, CDR2 FYNNEI. The CDR3 loop is CASSRLAEADTQYF. In DNA form, the CDR3 reads TGTGCCAGCAGCCGACTAGCAGAGGCAGATACGCAGTATTTT.

The chain combines TRBV28 with TRBJ2-7, with 9 bases fitting TRBD1. The CDR3 consists of 15 residues. Trimming took 5 bases from V and 7 from J; bases not matched to a gene: 12. CDR1 and CDR2 from the germline V gene are MDHEN and SYDVKM. CDR3 sequence (DNA): TGTGCCAGCAGTGGATACAGGGGGCTTACATGGGAGCAGTACTTC. This sequence encodes CASSGYRGLTWEQYF.

The chain links TRBV7-9 to TRBJ2-5, with 9 bases lining up with TRBD1. CDR1 SEHNR and CDR2 FQNEAQ come from the germline V gene (reference sequence). Unmatched junction bases numbered 7, after V lost 1 base and J lost 1 base. This CDR3 contains 17 residues. DNA for the CDR3: TGTGCCAGCAGCTTAGAACGGGACAGGGCCCTCCAAGAGACCCAGTACTTC. This gives the protein CASSLERDRALQETQYF.

The chain is built from TRBV11-2 and TRBJ2-5; D not resolved. Germline lookup yields CDR1 SGHAT and CDR2 FQNNGV. The length of the CDR3 is 16 residues. The V gene lost 1 base and the J gene lost 1 base, with 13 bases spanning the gap. For the CDR3, the DNA is TGTGCCAGCAGCTTAGTGAGTGCTAGAGCCCAAGAGACCCAGTACTTC. This codes for CASSLVSARAQETQYF.

V and J are TRBV9 and TRBJ2-7; the D is unclear. V lost 0 bases to trimming and J lost 0 bases, with 7 bases between them. CDR3 length: 14 residues. Per germline, CDR1 SGDLS and CDR2 YYNGEE. CDR3 region: CASSVGASSYEQYF. The CDR3 DNA sequence: TGTGCCAGCAGCGTAGGGGCAAGCTCCTACGAGCAGTACTTC.

This chain uses TRBV5-1 with TRBJ1-5; D is uncertain. The CDR3 covers 13 residues. The germline V gene has CDR1 SGHRS and CDR2 YFSETQ. The V gene lost 4 bases and the J gene lost 2 bases, with 7 bases spanning the gap. The CDR3 DNA follows: TGCGCCAGCAGCGAGTCGGGCAATCAGCCCCAGCATTTT. It is translated as CASSESGNQPQHF. The whole variable domain, remainder taken from reference TRBV5-1 and TRBJ1-5, is KAGVTQTPRYLIKTRGQQVTLSCSPISGHRSVSWYQQTPGQGLQFLFEYFSETQRNKGNFPGRFSGRQFSNSRSEMNVSTLELGDSALYLCASSESGNQPQHFGDGTRLSIL.

The chain combines TRBV7-6 with TRBJ1-1, with TRBD1 matching over 7 bases. V dropped 4 bases and J dropped 6; count of bases not matched to a gene: 11. Germline CDR1 is SGHVS and CDR2 is FNYEAQ. CDR3 length: 15 amino acids. The CDR3 region is CASSSATGAMSEAFF. The CDR3 DNA reads TGTGCCAGCAGCTCAGCTACAGGGGCGATGTCTGAAGCTTTCTTT. Combining the CDR3 with reference TRBV7-6 and TRBJ1-1 gives the whole variable domain GAGVSQSPRYKVTKRGQDVALRCDPISGHVSLYWYRQALGQGPEFLTYFNYEAQQDKSGLPNDRFSAERPEGSISTLTIQRTEQRDSAMYRCASSSATGAMSEAFFGQGTRLTVV.

This clone occurred once. V usage is TRBV18 and J usage is TRBJ2-5; TRBD2 matches at 11 bases. J gave up 1 base and V 3 bases, and 1 base lay outside the gene matches. The CDR3 is 15 amino acids. Germline-derived CDR1 and CDR2 are KGHSH and LQKENI. The CDR3 DNA is TGTGCCAGCTCACCCCTAGCGGGGGGCCAAGAGACCCAGTACTTC. This gives the protein CASSPLAGGQETQYF.

A single count supports this clone. The chain couples TRBV19 to TRBJ1-5, with 8 bases lining up with TRBD1. Losses at the gene ends were 4 bases for V and 3 bases for J; bases not matched to a gene: 5. There are 15 residues in the CDR3. Looked up from germline, CDR1 is LNHDA and CDR2 is SQIVND (reference sequence). As DNA, the CDR3 is TGTGCCAGTAGTACTTCGACAGGGGTCAATCAGCCCCAGCATTTT. Residues: CASSTSTGVNQPQHF.

The genes are TRBV14 and TRBJ1-3; the match to TRBD1 covers 11 bases. The CDR3 totals 17 residues. CDR1 SGHDN and CDR2 FVKESK come from the germline V gene. Losses at the gene ends were 5 bases for V and 0 bases for J; bases not matched to a gene: 6. The CDR3 here is CASSARDRGFSGNTIYF. CDR3 bases: TGTGCCAGCAGCGCCCGGGACAGGGGGTTCTCTGGAAACACCATATATTTT.

The V and J genes are TRBV14 and TRBJ1-1; D is possibly TRBD1 (5 bases). V lost 8 bases and J lost 6, with 19 bases in between. This CDR3 comprises 14 residues. Germline lookup yields CDR1 SGHDN and CDR2 FVKESK. CDR3 in DNA: TGTGCCAGCCGTAAGATGGGCGGGACGGCTGAAGCTTTCTTT. It codes for CASRKMGGTAEAFF.

The V and J genes are TRBV10-2 and TRBJ2-5; TRBD2 matches 8 bases. The germline V gene has CDR1 WSHSY and CDR2 SAAADI. The CDR3 contains 14 residues. Trimming removed 6 bases from V and 4 bases from J; junction bases left unmatched: 7. CDR3 in DNA: TGCGCCAGCAGGGTCGGGGGGGCCTTAGAGACCCAGTACTTC. It codes for CASRVGGALETQYF.

The chain is built from TRBV3-1 (or the pseudogene TRBV3-2) and TRBJ2-7, with 9 bases fitting TRBD1. The CDR3 is 15 residues long. V was pared by 3 bases and J by 5 bases, with 8 bases of the junction left unmatched. Germline V lookup: CDR1 LGHDT, CDR2 YNNKEL (reference sequence). The CDR3 DNA is TGTGCCAGCAGCCATACCATGCGGGACAGGGACGAGCAGTACTTC. Residues: CASSHTMRDRDEQYF.

The chain recombines TRBV15 with TRBJ2-3; maybe TRBD1 (6 bases). The germline CDR1 and CDR2 sequences are LNHNV and YYDKDF (reference sequence). Deletions cut 1 base from V and 2 bases from J, with 10 bases between. The CDR3 spans 15 residues. The CDR3 loop reads CATSRGKGDTDTQYF. The CDR3 nucleotides read TGTGCCACCAGCAGAGGCAAGGGGGACACAGATACGCAGTATTTT. The complete variable domain, with remaining parts taken from reference TRBV15 and TRBJ2-3, reads DAMVIQNPRYQVTQFGKPVTLSCSQTLNHNVMYWYQQKSSQAPKLLFHYYDKDFNNEADTPDNFQSRRPNTSFCFLDIRSPGLGDTAMYLCATSRGKGDTDTQYFGPGTRLTVL.

The chain recombines TRBV29-1 with TRBJ2-1, with a tentative D call TRBD1 (6 bases). V was clipped by 7 bases and J by 1 base, with 11 bases between them. The CDR3 spans 13 residues. In germline, CDR1 is SQVTM, CDR2 ANQGSEA. DNA for the CDR3: TGCAGCGCCTCGGACAGTTCCTACAATGAGCAGTTCTTC. Protein: CSASDSSYNEQFF.